These 15 T cell receptor beta chains share one sample of origin, sequenced in a study of T cell changes during pregnancy in multiple sclerosis. The protocol was immunoSEQ multiplex PCR, while the TCRdb copy is restricted to in-frame clones and leaves out a portion. The sample holds some 40,000 clones, approximately 92% seen once. The specimen comprised CD8+ T cells from peripheral blood mononuclear cells, sampled before pregnancy. The receptor set was obtained from a female donor with multiple sclerosis, enrolled in a pregnancy study.

The rearrangement links TRBV19 to TRBJ2-3, with D perhaps matching TRBD2 (6 bases). The CDR3 length is 14 residues. The V and J ends lost 2 bases and 1 base respectively, with 7 bases between them. CDR1 is LNHDA, CDR2 SQIVND, per germline (reference sequence). The CDR3 DNA follows: TGTGCCAGTAGTATACCTAGCGGCACAGATACGCAGTATTTT. This gives the protein CASSIPSGTDTQYF.

The rearrangement uses TRBV19 and TRBJ2-2; a possible D gene is TRBD1 (5 bases). Trimming took off 5 bases at V and 9 bases at J, with 7 bases between the two ends. This CDR3 is built from 11 residues. CDR1 LNHDA and CDR2 SQIVND come from the germline V gene (reference sequence). The CDR3 bases are TGTGCCAGTAGTCCGGACAGGGAGCTGTTTTTT. Protein product: CASSPDRELFF.

The genes are TRBV29-1 and TRBJ2-7, with 12 bases lining up with TRBD1. The CDR3 spans 14 residues. V lost 1 base to trimming and J lost 5 bases; unmatched junction nucleotides: 3. Germline V lookup: CDR1 SQVTM, CDR2 ANQGSEA. The CDR3 DNA sequence: TGCAGCGTTGAAGTCGGGACAGGGGGCCACGAGCAGTACTTC. Its protein product is CSVEVGTGGHEQYF.

This CDR3 is CASSSGTSYNEQFF. In nucleotides, the CDR3 is TGTGCCAGCAGTAGCGGAACCTCCTACAATGAGCAGTTCTTC. This sequence joins TRBV9 and TRBJ2-1; D may be TRBD2 (6 bases). Germline V gene sequence: CDR1 SGDLS, CDR2 YYNGEE. The CDR3 runs to 14 residues. V shed 5 bases and J shed 0 bases, with 9 bases lying between them. Drawing the rest from reference TRBV9 and TRBJ2-1, the complete variable domain is DSGVTQTPKHLITATGQRVTLRCSPRSGDLSVYWYQQSLDQGLQFLIQYYNGEERAKGNILERFSAQQFPDLHSELNLSSLELGDSALYFCASSSGTSYNEQFFGPGTRLTVL.

The rearrangement links TRBV5-5 to TRBJ1-5; D not certain. V shed 0 bases and J shed 1 base, with 8 bases lying between them. The CDR3 runs to 15 residues. Germline V lookup: CDR1 SGHKS, CDR2 YYEKEE (reference sequence). CDR3 coding DNA: TGTGCCAGCAGCTTGGGGCAGGCGAGCAATCAGCCCCAGCATTTT. Translating gives CASSLGQASNQPQHF. The full variable domain, in which reference TRBV5-5 and TRBJ1-5 provide the parts outside the CDR3, is DAGVTQSPTHLIKTRGQQVTLRCSPISGHKSVSWYQQVLGQGPQFIFQYYEKEERGRGNFPDRFSARQFPNYSSELNVNALLLGDSALYLCASSLGQASNQPQHFGDGTRLSIL.

CDR3 bases: TGTGCCAGCAGTTTTTCGCGGGGGTACTACGAGCAGTACTTC. This sequence encodes CASSFSRGYYEQYF. The chain employs TRBV27 and TRBJ2-7, with 7 bases aligning to TRBD2. The CDR3 is made up of 14 amino acids. V shed 3 bases and J 3 bases; nucleotides not matched to a gene: 5. Germline V CDR1 and CDR2: MNHEY, SMNVEV (reference sequence).

The chain couples TRBV2 to TRBJ1-2; D not certain. CDR3 length: 13 amino acids. CDR1 and CDR2 from the germline V gene are SNHLY and FYNNEI. V lost 4 bases to trimming and J lost 1 base, with 7 bases between them. This CDR3 reads CASSGRINYGYTF. The DNA for the CDR3 is TGTGCCAGCAGTGGGAGGATTAACTATGGCTACACCTTC.

The sample holds one count of this clone. V usage is TRBV9 and J usage is TRBJ2-5, with 11 bases that match TRBD1. The closer fit of TRBJ2-7 to the DNA end suggests the J call may be wrong. The CDR3 runs to 15 residues. From germline, CDR1 is SGDLS and CDR2 YYNGEE. The CDR3 coding sequence is TGTGCCAGCAGCGTAGCCGGGACAGGGGGTGACGAGCAGTACTTC. Protein sequence: CASSVAGTGGDEQYF.

V and J are TRBV6-7 and TRBJ2-1; TRBD2 agrees at 8 bases. TRBV6-7 counts as an open reading frame of uncertain function. The J segment lost 9 bases and the V segment lost 1 base, leaving 17 bases of the junction unmatched. The CDR3 is 18 amino acids. CDR3 nucleotide sequence: TGTGCCAGCAGTTACTGCCACGCCCGGACTAGCCGAGGAAGTGAGCAGTTCTTC. Residues: CASSYCHARTSRGSEQFF.

The V call is TRBV27, the J call TRBJ1-1; 7 bases are a match to TRBD1. Germline CDR1 and CDR2: MNHEY and SMNVEV (reference sequence). V lost 8 bases and J lost 2; bases outside the gene matches: 5. This CDR3 is 13 amino acids long. CDR3 in DNA: TGTGCCAGCGGCCAGGGGGATAACACTGAAGCTTTCTTT. Protein: CASGQGDNTEAFF.

The chain has TRBV5-1 and TRBJ2-1; 9 nucleotides match TRBD1. The CDR3 runs to 15 residues. Germline CDR1 reads SGHRS; CDR2 reads YFSETQ. Trimming took 4 bases from V and 8 from J; bases not matched to a gene: 10. The CDR3 sequence: CASSIRRQGGDEQFF. CDR3 coding DNA: TGCGCCAGCAGCATTAGACGACAGGGGGGCGATGAGCAGTTCTTC.

The rearrangement joins TRBV27 to TRBJ2-1; perhaps TRBD2 as D (5 bases). From germline, CDR1 is MNHEY and CDR2 SMNVEV (reference sequence). The CDR3 is 16 amino acids. Trimming took 2 bases from V and 0 from J, leaving 11 bases between them. The CDR3 sequence is CASSLMWESSYNEQFF. In nucleotides, the CDR3 is TGTGCCAGCAGTTTAATGTGGGAGAGCTCCTACAATGAGCAGTTCTTC.

The DNA of the CDR3 is TGTGCCAGTAGTATGGACGACAGGGGGAGCGAGCAGTACTTC. As protein: CASSMDDRGSEQYF. The chain links TRBV19 to TRBJ2-7; 9 nucleotides match TRBD1. The CDR3 is 14 residues long. Per the germline V gene, CDR1 is LNHDA and CDR2 is SQIVND (reference sequence). The J segment lost 6 bases and the V segment lost 3 bases, leaving 6 bases of the junction unmatched.

V gene TRBV5-4 combines with J gene TRBJ2-7; 11 nucleotides agree with TRBD1. This CDR3 region has 15 residues. Germline V CDR1 and CDR2: SGHNT, YYREEE (reference sequence). Trimming cost V 4 bases and J 4 bases; bases outside gene matches: 7. The CDR3 region is CASSGGTGGKYEQYF. Written as DNA, the CDR3 is TGTGCCAGCAGCGGCGGGACAGGGGGAAAATACGAGCAGTACTTC. Drawing the rest from reference TRBV5-4 and TRBJ2-7, the complete variable domain is ETGVTQSPTHLIKTRGQQVTLRCSSQSGHNTVSWYQQALGQGPQFIFQYYREEENGRGNFPPRFSGLQFPNYSSELNVNALELDDSALYLCASSGGTGGKYEQYFGPGTRLTVT.

CDR3 sequence (DNA): TGTGCCAGCAGTGAAGCGCAGGGGATGCACACTGAAGCTTTCTTT. Its protein product is CASSEAQGMHTEAFF. The genes are TRBV2 and TRBJ1-1; a weak D match, TRBD1 (6 bases). The CDR3 has 15 residues. Germline values: CDR1 SNHLY, CDR2 FYNNEI. V was clipped by 0 bases and J by 3 bases, with 11 bases between them. Filled out from reference TRBV2 and TRBJ1-1, the complete variable domain reads EPEVTQTPSHQVTQMGQEVILRCVPISNHLYFYWYRQILGQKVEFLVSFYNNEISEKSEIFDDQFSVERPDGSNFTLKIRSTKLEDSAMYFCASSEAQGMHTEAFFGQGTRLTVV.